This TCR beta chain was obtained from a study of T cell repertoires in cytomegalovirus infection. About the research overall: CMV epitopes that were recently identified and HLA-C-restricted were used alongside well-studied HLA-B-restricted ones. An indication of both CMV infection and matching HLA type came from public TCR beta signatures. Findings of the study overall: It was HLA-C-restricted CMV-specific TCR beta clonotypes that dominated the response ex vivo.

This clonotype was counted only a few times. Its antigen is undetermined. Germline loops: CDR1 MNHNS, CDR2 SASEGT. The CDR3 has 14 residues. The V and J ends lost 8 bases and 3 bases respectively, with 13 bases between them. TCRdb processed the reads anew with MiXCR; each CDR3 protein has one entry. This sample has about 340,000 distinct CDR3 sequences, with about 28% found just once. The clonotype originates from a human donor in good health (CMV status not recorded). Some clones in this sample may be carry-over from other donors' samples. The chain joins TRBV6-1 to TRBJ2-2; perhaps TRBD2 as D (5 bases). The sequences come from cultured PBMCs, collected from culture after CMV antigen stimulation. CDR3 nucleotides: TGTGCCAGCGAACTGCGGGCAGACACCGGGGAGCTGTTTTTT. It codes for CASELRADTGELFF.